The clone carrying this T cell receptor beta chain turned up a few times. These data come from a study of beta chain features in type 1 diabetes. Study details: Analysis included 100 million to 140 million sorted cells drawn from all samples.

Every isolated RNA sample was fully reverse transcribed, so sequencing captured expressed TCRB transcripts. Naive, central memory and regulatory T cell samples yielded about 4 million reads on average. Produced via immunoSEQ multiplex PCR; TCRdb's table is partial and in-frame only. The table shows about 290,000 clones, with roughly 8% occurring only once. The purity of all sorted populations exceeded 98%. Sequenced material: central memory CD4+ T cells from blood. This clonotype originated in a woman under 30 in good health.

CDR3 sequence (DNA): TGTGCCAGCAGCTTGAGGACAGGGAACACTGAAGCTTTCTTT. Encoded protein: CASSLRTGNTEAFF. This chain joins TRBV11-1 and TRBJ1-1, with 7 bases matching TRBD1. V trimming: 3 bases; J trimming: 1 base; junction bases outside the gene matches: 2. Germline CDR1 SGHAT, CDR2 FQDESV (reference sequence). The CDR3 contains 14 residues.